The rows below give T cell receptor beta chains drawn from one sample of a study of a mutant IDH1 vaccine in newly diagnosed glioma. Which antigens these TCRs recognize remains unknown. Using immunoSEQ multiplex PCR, the repertoire was profiled, and TCRdb retains in-frame clones only, with some absent. The data show 25,000 to 40,000 clones, about 73% seen once. The specimen comprised PBMCs, sampled from a glioma patient whose treatment included an IDH1 peptide vaccine. The receptors were gathered from a young man with glioma. Both conserved end residues are part of each CDR3. Fields, in order: J gene, V gene, clone size, D gene, CDR3 protein, CDR3 DNA. A D gene is named only where the DNA matches it firmly. Rows may omit the clone size; those that give it use once, few, many or a size class.

J: TRBJ1-5; V: TRBV4-3; size: NA; D: NA; CDR3: CASSQDIAGSNQPQHF; DNA: TGCGCCAGCAGCCAAGATATCGCAGGGAGCAATCAGCCCCAGCATTTT
J: TRBJ2-7; V: TRBV29-1; size: NA; D: NA; CDR3: CSVEDGQGFEQYF; DNA: TGCAGCGTTGAAGATGGTCAGGGTTTCGAGCAGTACTTC
J: TRBJ1-1; V: TRBV5-1; size: NA; D: NA; CDR3: CASSFGGTLNTEAFF; DNA: TGCGCCAGCAGCTTTGGGGGGACTCTGAACACTGAAGCTTTCTTT
J: TRBJ1-2; V: TRBV18; size: NA; D: NA; CDR3: CASSPTGSIRRDVGDGYTF; DNA: TGTGCCAGCTCACCTACGGGGTCGATTCGGAGGGACGTTGGGGATGGCTACACCTTC
J: TRBJ1-4; V: TRBV27; size: few; D: NA; CDR3: CASRPAMGEKLFF; DNA: TGTGCCAGCAGGCCAGCAATGGGGGAAAAACTGTTTTTT
J: TRBJ2-7; V: TRBV29-1; size: NA; D: TRBD2; CDR3: CSVGTSGRPEQYF; DNA: TGCAGCGTCGGGACTAGCGGGAGACCCGAGCAGTACTTC
J: TRBJ1-4; V: TRBV7-9; size: NA; D: NA; CDR3: CASSLKEGSFNEKLFF; DNA: TGTGCCAGCAGCTTAAAAGAGGGGTCCTTTAATGAAAAACTGTTTTTT
J: TRBJ1-5; V: TRBV19; size: once; D: NA; CDR3: CASSIVTLGGQPQHF; DNA: TGTGCCAGTAGTATAGTCACTCTCGGGGGTCAGCCCCAGCATTTT
J: TRBJ1-2; V: TRBV4-2; size: NA; D: NA; CDR3: CASSQEVEGWVDGYTF; DNA: TGTGCCAGCAGCCAAGAAGTTGAGGGTTGGGTCGATGGCTACACCTTC
J: TRBJ2-1; V: TRBV5-1; size: NA; D: TRBD1; CDR3: CASSLGQGAGEQFF; DNA: TGCGCCAGCAGCTTGGGACAGGGGGCAGGTGAGCAGTTCTTC
J: TRBJ2-7; V: TRBV2; size: NA; D: NA; CDR3: CASRDPRDQFPPRSF; DNA: TGTGCCAGCAGGGACCCCCGGGATCAATTTCCTCCCCGTTCCTTC
J: TRBJ2-1; V: TRBV7-2; size: NA; D: TRBD2; CDR3: CASSLLSGRASEQFF; DNA: TGTGCCAGCAGCCTCCTTAGCGGGAGGGCCAGTGAGCAGTTCTTC
J: TRBJ2-1; V: TRBV27; size: NA; D: NA; CDR3: CASSSPNEQFF; DNA: TGTGCCAGCAGTAGCCCCAATGAGCAGTTCTTC
J: TRBJ2-7; V: TRBV4-1; size: NA; D: NA; CDR3: CASSPRGSYEQYF; DNA: TGCGCCAGCAGCCCCCGGGGCTCCTACGAGCAGTACTTC
J: TRBJ1-3; V: TRBV7-2; size: few; D: NA; CDR3: CASSLTNGNTIYF; DNA: TGTGCCAGCAGCTTAACGAATGGAAACACCATATATTTT
J: TRBJ1-2; V: TRBV4-1; size: few; D: NA; CDR3: CASSLRIGLDYGYTF; DNA: TGCGCCAGCAGCCTTCGTATAGGTTTGGACTATGGCTACACCTTC
J: TRBJ2-1; V: TRBV2; size: NA; D: TRBD1; CDR3: CASTRNWDRGKFF; DNA: TGTGCCAGCACTAGAAATTGGGACAGGGGAAAGTTCTTC
J: TRBJ2-3; V: TRBV27; size: NA; D: NA; CDR3: CASTPGLKRDTQYF; DNA: TGTGCCAGCACTCCAGGTTTAAAGAGGGATACGCAGTATTTT
J: TRBJ2-3; V: TRBV7-9; size: NA; D: TRBD2; CDR3: CASSRASGRDGTDTQYF; DNA: TGTGCCAGCAGCCGAGCTAGCGGGAGAGATGGCACAGATACGCAGTATTTT
J: TRBJ1-5; V: TRBV30; size: NA; D: NA; CDR3: CAWSPRDIQGNQPQHF; DNA: TGTGCCTGGAGTCCAAGGGACATACAAGGCAATCAGCCCCAGCATTTT
J: TRBJ1-1; V: TRBV19; size: few; D: NA; CDR3: CASSIGREEVEAFF; DNA: TGTGCCAGTAGTATAGGCAGGGAGGAGGTGGAAGCTTTCTTT
J: TRBJ2-6; V: TRBV2; size: NA; D: TRBD1; CDR3: CASGTGTGPFSGANVLTF; DNA: TGTGCCAGCGGGACCGGGACAGGGCCCTTCTCTGGGGCCAACGTCCTGACTTTC
J: TRBJ2-3; V: TRBV5-1; size: NA; D: NA; CDR3: CASSSREADTQYF; DNA: TGCGCCAGCAGCTCCAGGGAGGCAGATACGCAGTATTTT
J: TRBJ1-5; V: TRBV6-5; size: NA; D: NA; CDR3: CASSRGPSNQPQHF; DNA: TGTGCCAGCAGTCGGGGTCCGAGCAATCAGCCCCAGCATTTT
J: TRBJ1-4; V: TRBV7-8; size: NA; D: TRBD1; CDR3: CASKADRVVEKLFF; DNA: TGTGCCAGCAAGGCCGACAGGGTTGTTGAAAAACTGTTTTTT
J: TRBJ2-2; V: TRBV5-1; size: NA; D: NA; CDR3: CASRGTTSTGELFF; DNA: TGCGCCAGCAGAGGGACAACCTCGACCGGGGAGCTGTTTTTT
J: TRBJ2-7; V: TRBV7-9; size: NA; D: TRBD2; CDR3: CASSNFGGSSYEQYF; DNA: TGTGCCAGCAGCAATTTCGGCGGGAGCTCCTACGAGCAGTACTTC
J: TRBJ1-1; V: TRBV10-2; size: NA; D: TRBD1; CDR3: CASSDRDRVSAFF; DNA: TGCGCCAGCAGTGACCGGGACAGGGTATCAGCTTTCTTT
J: TRBJ1-1; V: TRBV14; size: NA; D: NA; CDR3: CASSPTVMNTEAFF; DNA: TGTGCCAGCAGCCCCACTGTCATGAACACTGAAGCTTTCTTT
J: TRBJ1-1; V: TRBV6-1; size: NA; D: TRBD1; CDR3: CASSRDRGITEAFF; DNA: TGTGCCAGCAGTCGGGACAGGGGGATAACTGAAGCTTTCTTT
J: TRBJ2-7; V: TRBV7-9; size: NA; D: NA; CDR3: CASSPRSNYEQYF; DNA: TGTGCCAGCAGCCCCCGGAGCAACTACGAGCAGTACTTC
J: TRBJ2-7; V: TRBV6-1; size: NA; D: TRBD2; CDR3: CASSAGLAGYEQYF; DNA: TGTGCCAGCAGTGCGGGACTAGCGGGCTACGAGCAGTACTTC
J: TRBJ2-1; V: TRBV5-1; size: NA; D: NA; CDR3: CASRPDGYNEQFF; DNA: TGCGCCAGCAGACCTGACGGATACAATGAGCAGTTCTTC
J: TRBJ1-2; V: TRBV30; size: NA; D: NA; CDR3: CAWSPTGYNYGYTF; DNA: TGTGCCTGGAGTCCCACAGGGTACAACTATGGCTACACCTTC
J: TRBJ1-5; V: TRBV9; size: NA; D: NA; CDR3: CASSVAGDHNQPQHF; DNA: TGTGCCAGCAGCGTAGCGGGGGATCACAATCAGCCCCAGCATTTT
J: TRBJ2-1; V: TRBV13; size: NA; D: TRBD2; CDR3: CASSGSTSGIRHEQFF; DNA: TGTGCCAGCAGCGGATCGACTAGCGGTATAAGGCACGAGCAGTTCTTC
J: TRBJ1-2; V: TRBV9; size: NA; D: TRBD1; CDR3: CASSVAPGQGNYGYTF; DNA: TGTGCCAGCAGCGTAGCTCCCGGACAGGGGAACTATGGCTACACCTTC
J: TRBJ2-3; V: TRBV13; size: NA; D: NA; CDR3: CASSPDSTDTQYF; DNA: TGTGCCAGCAGCCCCGACAGTACAGATACGCAGTATTTT
J: TRBJ1-1; V: TRBV19; size: NA; D: NA; CDR3: CASSPPGPEAFF; DNA: TGTGCCAGTAGTCCGCCGGGGCCAGAAGCTTTCTTT
J: TRBJ2-7; V: TRBV10-1; size: NA; D: TRBD2; CDR3: CASGASGSSEQYF; DNA: TGCGCCAGCGGGGCTAGCGGGTCGTCCGAGCAGTACTTC
J: TRBJ1-2; V: TRBV29-1; size: NA; D: TRBD1; CDR3: CSVGQGYGYTF; DNA: TGCAGCGTTGGACAGGGGTATGGCTACACCTTC
J: TRBJ2-3; V: TRBV5-6; size: NA; D: NA; CDR3: CASSLGATDTQYF; DNA: TGTGCCAGCAGCTTGGGAGCCACAGATACGCAGTATTTT
J: TRBJ2-7; V: TRBV4-1; size: few; D: NA; CDR3: CASSQADKSYEQYF; DNA: TGCGCCAGCAGCCAAGCGGACAAGTCATACGAGCAGTACTTC
J: TRBJ2-5; V: TRBV6-1; size: once; D: NA; CDR3: CASSEVSGTDQETQYF; DNA: TGTGCCAGCAGTGAAGTATCGGGCACCGACCAAGAGACCCAGTACTTC
J: TRBJ1-2; V: TRBV7-8; size: NA; D: NA; CDR3: CASSLGSGRSLRSGYTF; DNA: TGTGCCAGCAGCTTAGGATCGGGACGAAGCTTACGGTCTGGCTACACCTTC
J: TRBJ2-2; V: TRBV25-1; size: NA; D: TRBD1; CDR3: CASSEGQDTGELFF; DNA: TGTGCCAGCAGTGAGGGACAGGACACCGGGGAGCTGTTTTTT
J: TRBJ1-5; V: TRBV29-1; size: few; D: NA; CDR3: CSVTPGRSNQPQHF; DNA: TGCAGCGTAACCCCAGGCAGAAGCAATCAGCCCCAGCATTTT
J: TRBJ1-4; V: TRBV7-9; size: few; D: TRBD1; CDR3: CASRSDRDGRKLFF; DNA: TGTGCCAGCAGATCCGACAGGGATGGTCGGAAACTGTTTTTT
J: TRBJ2-7; V: TRBV7-9; size: NA; D: NA; CDR3: CASSLAGSHEQYF; DNA: TGTGCCAGCAGCTTAGCAGGGAGTCACGAGCAGTACTTC
J: TRBJ2-7; V: TRBV11-2; size: NA; D: NA; CDR3: CASSSLDRFTYEQYF; DNA: TGTGCCAGCAGCTCCCTGGACAGATTCACCTACGAGCAGTACTTC
J: TRBJ2-2; V: TRBV5-4; size: NA; D: TRBD1; CDR3: CASSLGTVTGELFF; DNA: TGTGCCAGCAGCTTAGGGACAGTCACCGGGGAGCTGTTTTTT
J: TRBJ1-4; V: TRBV18; size: NA; D: NA; CDR3: CASSPRGREKLFF; DNA: TGTGCCAGCTCACCTCGGGGGCGCGAAAAACTGTTTTTT
J: TRBJ2-3; V: TRBV6-1; size: NA; D: NA; CDR3: CASRALTDTQYF; DNA: TGTGCCAGCCGGGCCCTCACAGATACGCAGTATTTT
J: TRBJ2-5; V: TRBV6-1; size: NA; D: TRBD1; CDR3: CASTALGQGFETQYF; DNA: TGTGCCAGCACCGCGCTCGGACAGGGGTTCGAGACCCAGTACTTC